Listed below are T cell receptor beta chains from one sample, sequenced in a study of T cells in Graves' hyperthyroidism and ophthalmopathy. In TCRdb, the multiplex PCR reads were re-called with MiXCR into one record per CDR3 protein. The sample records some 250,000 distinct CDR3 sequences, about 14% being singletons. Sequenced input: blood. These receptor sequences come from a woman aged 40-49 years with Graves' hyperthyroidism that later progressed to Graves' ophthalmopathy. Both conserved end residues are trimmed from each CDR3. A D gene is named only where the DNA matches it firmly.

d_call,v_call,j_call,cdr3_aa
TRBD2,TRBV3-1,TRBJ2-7,ASSQGLADPYEQY
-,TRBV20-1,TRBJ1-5,SAGDWSGNQPQH
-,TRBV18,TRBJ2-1,ASSPPGSDEQF
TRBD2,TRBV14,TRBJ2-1,ASSQKGPREGYNEQF
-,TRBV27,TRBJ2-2,ASSFLGENTGELF
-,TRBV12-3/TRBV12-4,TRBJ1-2,ASSPRLVGSGGYT
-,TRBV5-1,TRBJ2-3,ASSGFTDTQY
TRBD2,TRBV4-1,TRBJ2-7,ASSQGVRVAGAYEQY
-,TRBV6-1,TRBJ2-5,ASSEPWKSGETQY
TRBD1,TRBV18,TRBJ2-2,ASSPGQGSTGELF
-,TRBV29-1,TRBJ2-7,SVGDLNYEQY
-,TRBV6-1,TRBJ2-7,ATPKGSYEQY
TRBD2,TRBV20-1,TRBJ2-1,SARKIAGGASEQF
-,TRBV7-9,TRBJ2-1,ASFAAGAKEQF
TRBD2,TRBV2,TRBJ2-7,ASRPTSGSSYEQY
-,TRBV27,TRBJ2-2,ASRYIQGSGELF
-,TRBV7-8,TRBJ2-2,ASSFNLGGTGELF
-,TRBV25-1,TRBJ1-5,ASSEYRSRVKTQH
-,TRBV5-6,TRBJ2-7,ASSHWTSYEQY
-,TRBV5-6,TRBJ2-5,ASRGGLGGPETQY
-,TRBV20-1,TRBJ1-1,SVLGAF
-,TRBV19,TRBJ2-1,ASSIVTYNEQF
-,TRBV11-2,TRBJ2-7,ASSPSGGLFGEQY
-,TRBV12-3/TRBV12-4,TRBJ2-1,ASRHPERTNEQF
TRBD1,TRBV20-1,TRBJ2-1,SANDRGSNNEQF
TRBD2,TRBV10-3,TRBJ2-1,AITGTSNEQF
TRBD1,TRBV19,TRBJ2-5,ASSDRGRETQY
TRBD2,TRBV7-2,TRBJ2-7,ASSLRTSASYEQY